The text below deals with one T cell receptor beta chain. Its antigen is unidentified. Aged 18 to 65, the patients had hyperthyroidism that was newly diagnosed and had lasted under 2 months. Patients were excluded for uncontrolled infection, other autoimmune disease, pregnancy or lactation. The data were taken from a study of T cells in Graves' hyperthyroidism and ophthalmopathy. Across the whole study: Peripheral blood was drawn at first diagnosis, prior to all treatment.

Germline V CDR1 and CDR2: SGHTA, FQGNSA. The V gene end was trimmed by 4 bases and the J gene end by 2 bases; junction bases not matched to a gene: 5. There are 15 residues in the CDR3. The source material, RNA transcripts, was used to amplify TCR beta CDR3 regions. Carried out on the TCR CDR3, a first-round RT-PCR used the HTBI primer set. TCRdb re-derived calls from the multiplex PCR reads in MiXCR, one entry per CDR3 protein. The sample consists of 140,000 or so distinct CDR3 sequences, less than 25% of them appearing once. Overall study results and limits: Ophthalmopathy prediction by the model preceded onset by a median about 6.5 months.

The chain is built from TRBV7-2 and TRBJ2-5, with 9 positions matching TRBD2. The specimen was blood. This sequence originates from a woman aged 45-60 years with Graves' hyperthyroidism that later progressed to Graves' ophthalmopathy. In nucleotides, the CDR3 is TGTGCCAGCAGCTCCGCGGGAGGGCGACAAGAGACCCAGTACTTC. Residues: CASSSAGGRQETQYF.